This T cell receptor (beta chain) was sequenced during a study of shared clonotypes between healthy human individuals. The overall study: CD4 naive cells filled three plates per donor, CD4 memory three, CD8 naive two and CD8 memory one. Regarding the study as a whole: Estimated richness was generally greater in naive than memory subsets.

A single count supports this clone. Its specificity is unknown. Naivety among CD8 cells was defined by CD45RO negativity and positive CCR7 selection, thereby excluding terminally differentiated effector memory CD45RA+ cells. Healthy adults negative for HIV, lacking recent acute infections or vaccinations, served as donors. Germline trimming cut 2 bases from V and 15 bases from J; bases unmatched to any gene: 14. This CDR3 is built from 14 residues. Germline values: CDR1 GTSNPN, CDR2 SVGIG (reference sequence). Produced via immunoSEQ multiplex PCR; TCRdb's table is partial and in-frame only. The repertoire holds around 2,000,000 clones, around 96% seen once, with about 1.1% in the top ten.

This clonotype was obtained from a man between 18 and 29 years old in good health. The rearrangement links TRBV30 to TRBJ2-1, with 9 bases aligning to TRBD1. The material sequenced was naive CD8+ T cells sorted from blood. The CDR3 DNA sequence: TGTGCCTGGAGTATACCGGGACAGGGAGGATTCGGGTTCTTC. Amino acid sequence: CAWSIPGQGGFGFF. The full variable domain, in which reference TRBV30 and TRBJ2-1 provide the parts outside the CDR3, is SQTIHQWPATLVQPVGSPLSLECTVEGTSNPNLYWYRQAAGRGLQLLFYSVGIGQISSEVPQNLSASRPQDRQFILSSKKLLLSDSGFYLCAWSIPGQGGFGFFGPGTRLTVL.